This T cell receptor beta chain was observed in a study of T cell responses to AZD1222 COVID-19 vaccine. Measured with immunoSEQ multiplex PCR; TCRdb has only the in-frame clones, and not every one. The table has more than 80,000 clones, approximately 85% seen once. This sequence was found in an adult who received the AZD1222 COVID-19 vaccine. Source: peripheral blood, taken 28 days after the second AZD1222 dose.

CDR3 region: CASSLQGIRGYTF. CDR3 in DNA: TGTGCCAGCAGTTTACAGGGGATACGGGGCTACACCTTC. This rearrangement joins TRBV28 to TRBJ1-2; D might be TRBD1 (6 bases). Trimming took 2 bases from V and 8 from J, leaving 12 bases between them. The CDR3 has 13 residues. The V gene's germline CDR1 is MDHEN and CDR2 SYDVKM.